Following are 18 T cell receptor beta chains from one sample sequenced in a study of blood T cell repertoires in COVID-19. TCRdb's table, derived via immunoSEQ multiplex PCR, lists solely in-frame clones and lacks some. The sample records some 520,000 clones, roughly nine tenths being singletons. The specimen was peripheral blood. All receptors derive from a man younger than 35 with COVID-19, enrolled during active disease.

This chain connects TRBV3-1 (or the pseudogene TRBV3-2) to TRBJ1-2; 9 bases map to TRBD1. V was pared by 4 bases and J by 4 bases, with 4 bases of the junction left unmatched. Germline lookup yields CDR1 LGHDT and CDR2 YNNKEL (reference sequence). There are 14 residues in the CDR3. The CDR3, as DNA: TGTGCCAGCAGCCGAAAGACAGGGGGCTATGGCTACACCTTC. This gives the protein CASSRKTGGYGYTF.

This rearrangement joins TRBV13 to TRBJ2-5; 7 nucleotides align to TRBD1. This CDR3 is built from 14 residues. V was pared by 1 base and J by 5 bases, with 4 bases of the junction left unmatched. Germline V gene sequence: CDR1 PRHDT, CDR2 FYEKMQ (reference sequence). CDR3 loop: CASSLEVRGETQYF. CDR3 coding DNA: TGTGCCAGCAGCTTAGAGGTCAGGGGGGAGACCCAGTACTTC.

This chain joins TRBV6-5 and TRBJ2-1, with D possibly matching TRBD2 (5 bases). With 2 bases removed from V and 10 bases from J, the gap between germline ends came to 15 bases. This CDR3 has 14 amino acids. Germline V gives CDR1 MNHEY, CDR2 SVGAGI. As DNA, the CDR3 is TGTGCCAGCAGTTACGAGGGCCGGAGTTTAGAGCAGTTCTTC. The encoded protein is CASSYEGRSLEQFF.

The CDR3: CASSLSGWAGELFF. For the CDR3, the DNA is TGTGCCAGCAGCTTGTCGGGTTGGGCCGGGGAGCTGTTTTTT. The rearrangement joins TRBV5-4 to TRBJ2-2; no clear D gene. The CDR3 contains 14 residues. Trimming took off 1 base at V and 6 bases at J, with 10 bases between the two ends. In germline, CDR1 is SGHNT, CDR2 YYREEE (reference sequence).

This clone was recorded once. This rearrangement joins TRBV5-1 to TRBJ1-6; 8 bases are a match to TRBD1. Germline V gene lookup returns CDR1 SGHRS and CDR2 YFSETQ. The CDR3 spans 17 residues. Trimming took 4 bases from V and 9 from J; bases not matched to a gene: 15. CDR3 region: CASSRDRSNRVGSPLHF. The CDR3 region has the DNA TGCGCCAGCAGCCGGGACAGGTCGAACAGGGTGGGTTCACCCCTCCACTTT. Together with reference TRBV5-1 and TRBJ1-6, the CDR3 gives the full variable domain: KAGVTQTPRYLIKTRGQQVTLSCSPISGHRSVSWYQQTPGQGLQFLFEYFSETQRNKGNFPGRFSGRQFSNSRSEMNVSTLELGDSALYLCASSRDRSNRVGSPLHFGNGTRLTVT.

The V and J genes are TRBV14 and TRBJ2-2; 9 bases line up with TRBD2. The CDR3 consists of 13 residues. The V gene's germline CDR1 is SGHDN and CDR2 FVKESK. V lost 8 bases, J lost 7 bases, and 5 bases stayed unmatched. The DNA of the CDR3 is TGTGCCAGCCTAGCGGGATATGGCGGGGAGCTGTTTTTT. This gives the protein CASLAGYGGELFF.

The J gene is TRBJ2-5, the V gene TRBV30; 11 bases fit TRBD2. V was clipped by 3 bases and J by 5 bases; unmatched bases: 14. CDR3 size: 17 residues. Germline CDR1 reads GTSNPN; CDR2 reads SVGIG (reference sequence). The CDR3 region is CAWSPGITSGRYETQYF. In nucleotides, the CDR3 is TGTGCCTGGAGCCCCGGTATAACTAGCGGGAGATACGAGACCCAGTACTTC.

The V gene is TRBV4-2, the J gene TRBJ2-3, with TRBD2 as a possible D gene (7 bases). The CDR3 has 16 residues. Germline CDR1 LGHNA, CDR2 YNFKEQ. Trimming stripped 2 bases from V and 3 bases from J, with 15 bases between. The CDR3 loop reads CASSQRGGGRTDTQYF. CDR3 DNA: TGTGCCAGCAGCCAAAGGGGGGGAGGGCGAACAGATACGCAGTATTTT.

The chain combines TRBV11-2 with TRBJ2-1, with D possibly being TRBD2 (5 bases). This CDR3 region has 13 residues. Germline V lookup: CDR1 SGHAT, CDR2 FQNNGV. V was shortened by 6 bases and J by 8 bases, with 14 bases between the two germline ends. The CDR3 is CASSPGGLHEQFF. The CDR3 coding sequence is TGTGCCAGCAGTCCCGGAGGACTCCATGAGCAGTTCTTC.

The chain links TRBV18 to TRBJ2-3; TRBD2 aligns across 9 bases. V lost 5 bases to trimming and J lost 0 bases; unmatched junction nucleotides: 9. Germline V gives CDR1 KGHSH, CDR2 LQKENI. The CDR3 loop spans 17 amino acids. CDR3 nucleotide sequence: TGTGCCAGCTCAGTAGCGGGAGCCAAACTCAGCACAGATACGCAGTATTTT. Amino acid sequence: CASSVAGAKLSTDTQYF.

The chain couples TRBV5-1 to TRBJ1-1, with D tentatively TRBD1 (6 bases). CDR1 SGHRS and CDR2 YFSETQ come from the germline V gene. The germline V and J ends were trimmed by 0 bases and 4 bases, with 10 bases remaining between them. This CDR3 region has 14 residues. Here the CDR3 DNA reads TGCGCCAGCAGCTTGGATGGGGGCCCCACTGAAGCTTTCTTT. Its translation is CASSLDGGPTEAFF.

The rearrangement links TRBV3-1 (or the pseudogene TRBV3-2) to TRBJ1-2; the D is unclear. V was cut by 4 bases and J by 7 bases, with 16 bases left in between. CDR1 is LGHDT and CDR2 is YNNKEL in the germline V gene (reference sequence). This CDR3 contains 14 residues. The CDR3 DNA reads TGTGCCAGCAGCCCGTACCCGGTGAGTGGTGGCTACACCTTC. This sequence encodes CASSPYPVSGGYTF.

The V gene is TRBV5-6, the J gene TRBJ2-3, with D maybe TRBD2 (5 bases). V lost 0 bases and J lost 0, with 8 bases in between. The V gene's germline CDR1 is SGHDT and CDR2 YYEEEE. This CDR3 contains 15 residues. CDR3 amino acids: CASSLGAVSTDTQYF. CDR3 in DNA: TGTGCCAGCAGCTTGGGAGCGGTTAGCACAGATACGCAGTATTTT.

The chain recombines TRBV3-1 (or the pseudogene TRBV3-2) with TRBJ1-1; D is undetermined. The length of the CDR3 is 12 residues. CDR1 is LGHDT, CDR2 YNNKEL, per germline (reference sequence). Trimming took 8 bases from V and 1 from J, leaving 8 bases between them. The CDR3: CASVAGNTEAFF. DNA for the CDR3: TGTGCCAGCGTGGCGGGGAACACTGAAGCTTTCTTT.

This clone appeared once. The identical CDR3 is also encoded by other nucleotide sequences in the sample. Written as DNA, the CDR3 is TGTGCCAGCTCACCAGGGCCTAACTATGGCTACACCTTC. It is translated as CASSPGPNYGYTF. V gene TRBV18 combines with J gene TRBJ1-2; D is unresolved. V was pared by 2 bases and J by 0 bases, with 4 bases between. The CDR3 is made up of 13 amino acids. The V gene's germline CDR1 is KGHSH and CDR2 LQKENI. The full variable domain, its missing parts supplied by reference TRBV18 and TRBJ1-2, is NAGVMQNPRHLVRRRGQEARLRCSPMKGHSHVYWYRQLPEEGLKFMVYLQKENIIDESGMPKERFSAEFPKEGPSILRIQQVVRGDSAAYFCASSPGPNYGYTFGSGTRLTVV.

The chain links TRBV2 to TRBJ2-3; perhaps TRBD2 as D (7 bases). Germline V gene lookup returns CDR1 SNHLY and CDR2 FYNNEI. V lost 6 bases, J lost 8 bases, and 24 bases lay in between. The length of the CDR3 is 16 residues. The DNA for the CDR3 is TGTGCCAGCAGCGGCCTGGTGAGCGGGGAAGGGGGTACGCAGTATTTT. As protein: CASSGLVSGEGGTQYF.

This chain connects TRBV4-1 to TRBJ2-7; weak D call: TRBD1 (9 bases). Trimming removed 3 bases from V and 3 bases from J, with 21 bases in between. The CDR3 is 17 residues long. Germline V CDR1 and CDR2: MGHRA, YSYEKL. The CDR3 loop is CASSHIGGGQGYYEQYF. In DNA form, the CDR3 reads TGCGCCAGCAGCCACATCGGGGGGGGACAGGGATACTACGAGCAGTACTTC.

This clone appeared a single time. The chain employs TRBV7-3 and TRBJ2-2; a weak D match, TRBD2 (6 bases). Germline V gives CDR1 SGHTA, CDR2 FQGTGA. Trimming stripped 4 bases from V and 3 bases from J, with 12 bases between. CDR3 length equals 15 residues. The CDR3 sequence: CASSSGLTYTGELFF. Here the CDR3 DNA reads TGTGCCAGCAGCTCGGGACTGACCTACACCGGGGAGCTGTTTTTT.